These 30 T cell receptor beta chains share one sample of origin, sequenced in a study of shared clonotypes between healthy human individuals. Sequencing used immunoSEQ multiplex PCR; TCRdb keeps in-frame clones, though not all of them. The table lists roughly 2.5 million clones, approximately 90% of them singletons. The specimen sequenced was naive CD4+ T cells sorted from blood. Subset of the sample: CD45RA+ positively selected. The receptor set was obtained from a man aged 18 to 29 in good health.

The rearrangement joins TRBV12-5 to TRBJ2-7; D gene unclear. The CDR3 runs to 12 residues. Germline V gene sequence: CDR1 LGHNT, CDR2 FRNRAP. With 6 bases removed from V and 7 bases from J, the gap between germline ends came to 13 bases. CDR3 in DNA: TGTGCTAGTGGCCTTATAACCCGGGAGCAGTACTTC. As protein: CASGLITREQYF.

This chain connects TRBV25-1 to TRBJ2-3; tentatively, D is TRBD2 (6 bases). V was clipped by 7 bases and J by 2 bases, with 13 bases between them. Per the germline V gene, CDR1 is MGHDK and CDR2 is SYGVNS. The CDR3 is made up of 14 amino acids. CDR3 sequence reads: CASMPAGITDTQYF. The CDR3 bases are TGTGCCAGCATGCCAGCGGGCATCACAGATACGCAGTATTTT.

The chain is built from TRBV30 and TRBJ1-1; perhaps TRBD1 as D (5 bases). V lost 0 bases to trimming and J lost 7 bases, with 9 bases between them. Germline CDR1 reads GTSNPN; CDR2 reads SVGIG (reference sequence). This CDR3 has 12 residues. The CDR3 region has the DNA TGTGCCTGGAGTGTACAAAGGGGTGAAGCTTTCTTT. Translation: CAWSVQRGEAFF.

The J gene is TRBJ2-1, the V gene TRBV10-3; D ambiguous. V was pared by 0 bases and J by 0 bases, with 15 bases between. The V gene's germline CDR1 is ENHRY and CDR2 SYGVKD. The CDR3 contains 18 residues. In DNA form, the CDR3 reads TGTGCCATCAGTGAGTCGGGCTCCCTTAGGAGCTCCTACAATGAGCAGTTCTTC. This translates into CAISESGSLRSSYNEQFF.

The CDR3 reads CASSARQGSEQYF. DNA of the CDR3: TGTGCCAGCAGTGCTCGACAAGGGTCCGAGCAGTACTTC. V gene TRBV27 combines with J gene TRBJ2-7; D is unclear. CDR1 is MNHEY and CDR2 is SMNVEV in the germline V gene (reference sequence). This CDR3 spans 13 amino acids. V lost 5 bases and J 6 bases, leaving 14 bases between the germline ends.

A word on this clone: Other DNA sequences of this sample code for an identical CDR3. The chain couples TRBV11-2 to TRBJ2-2, with TRBD1 as a possible D gene (5 bases). Trimming removed 6 bases from V and 3 bases from J, with 8 bases in between. Per germline, CDR1 SGHAT and CDR2 FQNNGV. This CDR3 has 13 residues. Here the CDR3 reads CASSFRDTGELFF. CDR3 nucleotide sequence: TGTGCCAGCAGTTTCAGGGACACCGGGGAGCTGTTTTTT. Filled out from reference TRBV11-2 and TRBJ2-2, the complete variable domain reads EAGVAQSPRYKIIEKRQSVAFWCNPISGHATLYWYQQILGQGPKLLIQFQNNGVVDDSQLPKDRFSAERLKGVDSTLKIQPAKLEDSAVYLCASSFRDTGELFFGEGSRLTVL.

The chain has TRBV27 and TRBJ2-7; 7 nucleotides agree with TRBD2. V was clipped by 5 bases and J by 4 bases; unmatched bases: 8. CDR1 and CDR2 from the germline V gene are MNHEY and SMNVEV (reference sequence). The CDR3 has 14 amino acids. This CDR3 is CASSPGTTRYEQYF. DNA of the CDR3: TGTGCCAGCAGTCCAGGGACTACGAGATACGAGCAGTACTTC.

This clone has just a few counts. The CDR3 sequence is CAWSVRTPSNQPQHF. DNA for the CDR3: TGTGCCTGGAGTGTCAGGACACCCAGCAATCAGCCCCAGCATTTT. The rearrangement joins TRBV30 to TRBJ1-5, with D possibly being TRBD1 (5 bases). V was cut by 0 bases and J by 1 base, with 10 bases left in between. The CDR3 extends over 15 amino acids. Germline V gene lookup returns CDR1 GTSNPN and CDR2 SVGIG (reference sequence).

The CDR3 sequence is CASSWRLAGESNEQFF. Here the CDR3 DNA reads TGCGCCAGCAGCTGGAGACTAGCGGGGGAGTCGAATGAGCAGTTCTTC. The V call is TRBV5-1, the J call TRBJ2-1; 12 nucleotides align to TRBD2. Looked up from germline, CDR1 is SGHRS and CDR2 is YFSETQ. After removal of 3 bases from V and 7 bases from J, the junction contained 8 bases not matched to a gene. The CDR3 totals 16 residues. The whole variable domain, filled in from reference TRBV5-1 and TRBJ2-1, reads KAGVTQTPRYLIKTRGQQVTLSCSPISGHRSVSWYQQTPGQGLQFLFEYFSETQRNKGNFPGRFSGRQFSNSRSEMNVSTLELGDSALYLCASSWRLAGESNEQFFGPGTRLTVL.

The rearrangement links TRBV19 to TRBJ2-7; D perhaps matches TRBD2 (6 bases). Germline V gene sequence: CDR1 LNHDA, CDR2 SQIVND (reference sequence). The CDR3 covers 13 residues. V lost 4 bases to trimming and J lost 3 bases, with 10 bases between them. The CDR3 loop is CASSNLGGYEQYF. As DNA, the CDR3 is TGTGCCAGTAGTAATTTGGGGGGCTACGAGCAGTACTTC.

The chain combines TRBV5-1 with TRBJ2-7; 9 nucleotides agree with TRBD1. Germline V gene lookup returns CDR1 SGHRS and CDR2 YFSETQ. V lost 0 bases to trimming and J lost 4 bases; unmatched junction nucleotides: 5. CDR3 size: 15 residues. DNA for the CDR3: TGCGCCAGCAGCTTGGATGGACAGGGGAATTACGAGCAGTACTTC. Residues: CASSLDGQGNYEQYF.

CDR3 in amino acids: CASSPWRGEKLFF. The CDR3, as DNA: TGTGCCAGCTCACCCTGGAGAGGCGAAAAACTGTTTTTT. The J gene is TRBJ1-4, the V gene TRBV18, with unresolved D. The V gene's germline CDR1 is KGHSH and CDR2 LQKENI. The CDR3 is 13 amino acids. The germline V and J ends were trimmed by 3 bases and 8 bases, with 10 bases remaining between them.

As to this clone: At one end the junction does not follow the germline gene, possibly because of a read error. The chain couples TRBV25-1 to TRBJ2-1; D is undetermined. The CDR3 has 13 amino acids. In germline, CDR1 is MGHDK, CDR2 SYGVNS. Here the CDR3 reads CASSESSFNEQFF. In nucleotides, the CDR3 is TGTGCCAGCAGTGAATCCTCCTTCAATGAGCAGTTCTTC.

J is TRBJ1-3 and V is TRBV11-2; tentatively, D is TRBD1 (6 bases). CDR3 length: 15 residues. Trimming pared 4 bases from V and 2 bases from J, leaving 12 bases between. Germline-derived CDR1 and CDR2 are SGHAT and FQNNGV. The CDR3 bases are TGTGCCAGCAGCTCCCAGGGGACCCCTGGAAACACCATATATTTT. Translation: CASSSQGTPGNTIYF.

The V and J genes are TRBV11-2 and TRBJ2-7; 7 positions match TRBD2. V gave up 4 bases and J gave up 6 bases; unmatched junction bases: 0. Per germline, CDR1 SGHAT and CDR2 FQNNGV. The CDR3 has 11 amino acids. The CDR3 region has the DNA TGTGCCAGCAGCTGGGGGGGCGAGCAGTACTTC. It codes for CASSWGGEQYF.

About this clone itself: At one boundary the junction diverges from the germline segment, which might be a read error. This rearrangement joins TRBV6-5 to TRBJ2-7; 9 bases map to TRBD2. The CDR3 spans 16 residues. Germline assignment: CDR1 MNHEY and CDR2 SVGAGI. This chain's CDR3 is CASSYYRVAGDYEQYF. The CDR3 DNA follows: TGTGCCAGCAGCTACTACCGGGTAGCGGGAGACTACGAGCAGTACTTC.

The chain carries TRBV6-5 and TRBJ1-2, with D maybe TRBD1 (6 bases). V was clipped by 7 bases and J by 7 bases, with 13 bases between them. The CDR3 is made up of 12 amino acids. The V gene's germline CDR1 is MNHEY and CDR2 SVGAGI. CDR3 region: CASTSQGSGYTF. CDR3 bases: TGTGCCAGCACTAGCCAGGGGAGTGGCTACACCTTC.

This chain joins TRBV10-3 and TRBJ1-3, with 9 bases identical to TRBD1. Germline CDR1 ENHRY, CDR2 SYGVKD. J gave up 0 bases and V 2 bases, and 5 bases lay outside the gene matches. The CDR3 consists of 17 residues. CDR3 region: CAISETDRGLSGNTIYF. The CDR3 bases are TGTGCCATCAGTGAGACGGACAGGGGACTCTCTGGAAACACCATATATTTT.

The CDR3 nucleotides are TGTGCCAGCAGTGACTATCGACAGCAGTTCTTC. Translated: CASSDYRQQFF. The chain combines TRBV25-1 with TRBJ2-1; D gene unclear. V was shortened by 3 bases and J by 11 bases, with 8 bases between the two germline ends. This CDR3 region has 11 residues. Germline CDR1 and CDR2: MGHDK and SYGVNS.

V and J are TRBV6-1 and TRBJ2-3, with D uncertain. Germline V gene sequence: CDR1 MNHNS, CDR2 SASEGT. Between the trimmed V and J ends, which lost 3 bases and 2 bases, there was a span of 12 bases. This CDR3 is built from 15 residues. Here the CDR3 reads CASSETGGFTDTQYF. CDR3 sequence (DNA): TGTGCCAGCAGTGAGACCGGCGGTTTCACAGATACGCAGTATTTT.

To note about this clone: Other DNA sequences in this specimen translate into the identical CDR3. The chain employs TRBV6-4 and TRBJ2-3, with 13 positions matching TRBD2. The germline gives CDR1 MRHNA, CDR2 SNTAGT. J lost 0 bases, V lost 5 bases, and 2 bases had no gene match. The CDR3 totals 16 residues. The CDR3 reads CASSRTSGGSTDTQYF. For the CDR3, the DNA is TGTGCCAGCAGTCGGACTAGCGGGGGCAGCACAGATACGCAGTATTTT.

This chain connects TRBV7-2 to TRBJ2-7; TRBD2 aligns across 7 bases. The CDR3 covers 15 residues. Trimming took 5 bases from V and 0 from J; bases not matched to a gene: 7. Per the germline V gene, CDR1 is SGHTA and CDR2 is FQGNSA. The CDR3 loop reads CASSIDLAASYEQYF. The CDR3 DNA reads TGTGCCAGCAGCATAGATCTAGCGGCCTCCTACGAGCAGTACTTC. Full variable domain (remainder filled in from reference TRBV7-2 and TRBJ2-7): GAGVSQSPSNKVTEKGKDVELRCDPISGHTALYWYRQSLGQGLEFLIYFQGNSAPDKSGLPSDRFSAERTGGSVSTLTIQRTQQEDSAVYLCASSIDLAASYEQYFGPGTRLTVT.

The chain combines TRBV10-3 with TRBJ1-1, with D possibly matching TRBD1 (5 bases). Germline V CDR1 and CDR2: ENHRY, SYGVKD. V lost 2 bases to trimming and J lost 7 bases, with 8 bases between them. This CDR3 region has 12 residues. This CDR3 reads CAISEPRGEAFF. The DNA of the CDR3 is TGTGCCATCAGTGAGCCGAGGGGTGAAGCTTTCTTT.

The chain joins TRBV5-6 to TRBJ1-4; TRBD1 might be the D (5 bases). Germline CDR1 and CDR2: SGHDT and YYEEEE. This CDR3 contains 16 residues. Trimming removed 1 base from V and 0 bases from J, with 10 bases in between. As DNA, the CDR3 is TGTGCCAGCAGCTTGACCCGGGGGGCAACTAATGAAAAACTGTTTTTT. Translated: CASSLTRGATNEKLFF.

The chain couples TRBV10-3 to TRBJ2-7; 8 nucleotides align to TRBD1. Per the germline V gene, CDR1 is ENHRY and CDR2 is SYGVKD. The CDR3 is 15 residues long. V was clipped by 7 bases and J by 1 base; unmatched bases: 9. The CDR3 DNA sequence: TGTGCCATCACCCCGGGGCAGGGGGCTTCCTACGAGCAGTACTTC. Its protein product is CAITPGQGASYEQYF.

This chain joins TRBV2 and TRBJ2-5; D uncertain. This CDR3 contains 15 residues. The ends were cut back, 5 bases at V and 1 base at J, with 14 bases in the middle. Per germline, CDR1 SNHLY and CDR2 FYNNEI. CDR3 in amino acids: CASSFSWVGQETQYF. The CDR3 nucleotides read TGTGCCAGCAGTTTTAGCTGGGTCGGCCAAGAGACCCAGTACTTC. Complete variable domain (other parts from reference TRBV2 and TRBJ2-5): EPEVTQTPSHQVTQMGQEVILRCVPISNHLYFYWYRQILGQKVEFLVSFYNNEISEKSEIFDDQFSVERPDGSNFTLKIRSTKLEDSAMYFCASSFSWVGQETQYFGPGTRLLVL.

The chain is built from TRBV6-1 and TRBJ2-5, with 13 bases matching TRBD2. The DNA end is more similar to TRBJ2-7, so the J call may be wrong. The CDR3 loop spans 14 amino acids. Germline V gene sequence: CDR1 MNHNS, CDR2 SASEGT. In nucleotides, the CDR3 is TGTGCCAGCCTGGGACTAGCGGGACCCTACGAGCAGTACTTC. Amino acids: CASLGLAGPYEQYF.

The chain carries TRBV9 and TRBJ1-2; 9 bases fit TRBD1. The V gene end was trimmed by 6 bases and the J gene end by 5 bases; junction bases not matched to a gene: 5. This CDR3 has 13 amino acids. Germline CDR1 reads SGDLS; CDR2 reads YYNGEE. Here the CDR3 DNA reads TGTGCCAGCAACCCGACAGGGGGATATGGCTACACCTTC. This gives the protein CASNPTGGYGYTF. The complete variable domain, with remaining parts taken from reference TRBV9 and TRBJ1-2, reads DSGVTQTPKHLITATGQRVTLRCSPRSGDLSVYWYQQSLDQGLQFLIQYYNGEERAKGNILERFSAQQFPDLHSELNLSSLELGDSALYFCASNPTGGYGYTFGSGTRLTVV.

This chain links TRBV2 with TRBJ2-5, with 8 bases fitting TRBD1. The end of the DNA aligns better with TRBJ2-7, so the J call may be wrong. The germline V gene has CDR1 SNHLY and CDR2 FYNNEI. The CDR3 length is 13 residues. This CDR3 reads CATGDRNSYEQYF. The CDR3 DNA reads as TGTGCCACAGGGGACAGGAACTCCTACGAGCAGTACTTC.

V gene TRBV4-3 combines with J gene TRBJ2-1; D is possibly TRBD2 (5 bases). Trimming removed 5 bases at V and 5 bases at J, with 10 bases between. This CDR3 spans 13 amino acids. The V gene's germline CDR1 is LGHNA and CDR2 YSLEER. The CDR3 coding sequence is TGCGCCAGCAGCAAGAGGGTCGACAATGAGCAGTTCTTC. It is translated as CASSKRVDNEQFF.